Described below is a single T cell receptor beta chain sequence and its context. Its antigen is unidentified. This specimen comes from a study of OX40 agonist ivuxolimab in advanced cancers. About the research overall: Patients were dosed intravenously with ivuxolimab at 0.01 to 10 mg/kg every 2 weeks. Patients enrolled in dose escalation were diagnosed with hepatocellular carcinoma, melanoma, renal cell or head and neck cancer.

Sequencing used immunoSEQ multiplex PCR; TCRdb keeps in-frame clones, though not all of them. The sample lists 11,000 to 15,000 clones, roughly 89% occurring once. The V gene lost 0 bases and the J gene lost 8 bases, with 18 bases spanning the gap. There are 17 residues in the CDR3. Per the germline V gene, CDR1 is SGDLS and CDR2 is YYNGEE. Findings and limits, study-wide: Some nonresponders likewise displayed low normalized T-cell clonal expansion. Clonal expansion from baseline to week 6 occurred in both CD4+ and CD8+ T cells.

V and J are TRBV9 and TRBJ1-6; D unclear. This material consisted of CD4+ or CD8+ T cells sorted from blood, taken in a trial of the OX40 agonist ivuxolimab. The clonotype was recovered from an adult with an advanced solid tumor such as melanoma, head and neck, liver or kidney cancer. The CDR3 is CASSVGSSRKSDSPLHF. In DNA form, the CDR3 reads TGTGCCAGCAGCGTAGGGTCTTCTCGCAAGAGTGATTCACCCCTCCACTTT.